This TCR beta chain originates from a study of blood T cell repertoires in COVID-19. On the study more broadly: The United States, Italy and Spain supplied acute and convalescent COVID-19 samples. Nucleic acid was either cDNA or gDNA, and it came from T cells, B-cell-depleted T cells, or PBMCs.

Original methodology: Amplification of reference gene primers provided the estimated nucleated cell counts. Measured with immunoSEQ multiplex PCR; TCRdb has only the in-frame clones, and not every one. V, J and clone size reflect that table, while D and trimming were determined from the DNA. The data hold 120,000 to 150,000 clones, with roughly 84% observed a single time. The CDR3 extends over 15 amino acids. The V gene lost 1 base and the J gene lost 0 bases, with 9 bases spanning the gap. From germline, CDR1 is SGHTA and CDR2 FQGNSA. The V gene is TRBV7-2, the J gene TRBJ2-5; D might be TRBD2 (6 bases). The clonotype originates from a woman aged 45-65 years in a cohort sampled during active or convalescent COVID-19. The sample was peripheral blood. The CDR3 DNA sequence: TGTGCCAGCAGCTTAGACGGACTAAACCAAGAGACCCAGTACTTC. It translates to CASSLDGLNQETQYF.